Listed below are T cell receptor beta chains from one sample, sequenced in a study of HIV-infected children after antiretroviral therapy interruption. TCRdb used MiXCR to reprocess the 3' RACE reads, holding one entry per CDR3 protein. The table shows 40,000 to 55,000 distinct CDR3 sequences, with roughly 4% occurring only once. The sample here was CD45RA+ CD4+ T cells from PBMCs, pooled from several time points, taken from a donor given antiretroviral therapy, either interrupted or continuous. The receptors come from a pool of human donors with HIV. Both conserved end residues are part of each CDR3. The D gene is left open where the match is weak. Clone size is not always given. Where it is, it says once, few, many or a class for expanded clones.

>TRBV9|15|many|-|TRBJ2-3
CASSPERGASDTQYF
TGTGCCAGCAGCCCCGAGAGGGGGGCCTCTGATACGCAGTATTTT
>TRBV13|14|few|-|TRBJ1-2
CASGRGKTNYGYTF
TGTGCCAGCGGCAGGGGTAAAACTAACTATGGCTACACCTTC
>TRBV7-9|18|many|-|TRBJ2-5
CASSLTLGGRPLRETQYF
TGTGCCAGCAGCTTAACTCTCGGAGGGAGGCCCCTTCGAGAGACCCAGTACTTC
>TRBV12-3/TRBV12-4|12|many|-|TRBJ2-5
CASASLGETQYF
TGTGCCAGCGCCAGCTTGGGGGAGACCCAGTACTTC
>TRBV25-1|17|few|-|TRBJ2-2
CASSEYVGSPSERELFF
TGTGCCAGCAGTGAATACGTTGGGTCTCCCTCAGAAAGGGAGCTGTTTTTT
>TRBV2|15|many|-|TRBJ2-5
CASSEARRGVETQYF
TGTGCCAGCAGTGAAGCGCGACGGGGCGTAGAGACCCAGTACTTC
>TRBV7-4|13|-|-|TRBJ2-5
CASSFTSQETQYF
TGTGCCAGCAGCTTTACTAGTCAAGAGACCCAGTACTTC
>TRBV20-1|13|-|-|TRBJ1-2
CSARDLTVDGYTF
TGCAGTGCTAGAGATCTCACAGTAGATGGCTACACCTTC
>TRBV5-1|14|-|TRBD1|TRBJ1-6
CASSPDRDYSPLHF
TGCGCCAGCAGCCCCGACAGGGATTACTCACCCCTCCACTTT
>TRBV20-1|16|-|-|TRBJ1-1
CSAGADGKPLNTEAFF
TGCAGTGCTGGGGCGGATGGGAAACCCCTTAACACTGAAGCTTTCTTT
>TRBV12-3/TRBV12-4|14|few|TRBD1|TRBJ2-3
CASSFEQGADTQYF
TGTGCCAGCAGTTTTGAACAGGGGGCAGATACGCAGTATTTT
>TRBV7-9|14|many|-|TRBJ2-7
CASSPSQGSYEQYF
TGTGCCAGCAGCCCGTCCCAGGGATCCTACGAGCAGTACTTC
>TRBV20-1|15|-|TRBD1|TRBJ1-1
CSARDLDRGDTEAFF
TGCAGTGCTAGAGATCTGGACAGGGGAGACACTGAAGCTTTCTTT
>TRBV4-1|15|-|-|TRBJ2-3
CASSQRRGGEDTQYF
TGCGCCAGCAGCCAACGCAGGGGGGGGGAAGATACGCAGTATTTT
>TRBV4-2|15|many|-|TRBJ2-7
CASSQAARGDYEQYF
TGTGCCAGCAGCCAAGCTGCCAGGGGAGATTACGAGCAGTACTTC
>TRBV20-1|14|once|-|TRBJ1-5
CSARGDSGNQPQHF
TGCAGTGCTAGGGGAGACAGTGGCAATCAGCCCCAGCATTTT
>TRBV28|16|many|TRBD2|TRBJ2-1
CASSPLAGGRRTEQFF
TGTGCCAGCAGTCCTTTAGCGGGGGGCCGGAGGACTGAGCAGTTCTTC
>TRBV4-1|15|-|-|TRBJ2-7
CASSHPVRSSYEQYF
TGCGCCAGCAGCCACCCTGTTAGGAGCTCCTACGAGCAGTACTTC
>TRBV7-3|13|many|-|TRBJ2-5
CASSLGPPGTQYF
TGTGCCAGCAGCTTAGGACCCCCAGGGACCCAGTACTTC
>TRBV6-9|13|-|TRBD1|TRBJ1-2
CASSAGTGYGYTF
TGTGCCAGCAGTGCCGGGACAGGCTATGGCTACACCTTC
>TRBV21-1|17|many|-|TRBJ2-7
CASSTSPLRDRSYEQYF
TGTGCCAGCAGCACTTCGCCGCTCCGGGACAGATCCTACGAGCAGTACTTC
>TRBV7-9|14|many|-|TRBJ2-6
CASIQGTGANVLTF
TGTGCCAGCATTCAGGGAACCGGGGCCAACGTCCTGACTTTC
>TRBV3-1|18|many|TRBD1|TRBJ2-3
CASSQNPGQGDGTDTQYF
TGTGCCAGCAGCCAGAACCCGGGACAGGGAGACGGCACAGATACGCAGTATTTT
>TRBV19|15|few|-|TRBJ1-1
CASSTLGTANTEAFF
TGTGCCAGTAGTACCTTAGGGACGGCGAACACTGAAGCTTTCTTT
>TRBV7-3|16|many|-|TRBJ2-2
CASSVTLTANTGELFF
TGTGCCAGCAGCGTCACCTTAACAGCGAACACCGGGGAGCTGTTTTTT
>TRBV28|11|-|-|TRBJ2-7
CASSFASEQYF
TGTGCCAGCAGTTTCGCTAGCGAGCAGTACTTC
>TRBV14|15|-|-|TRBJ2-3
CASSLVWGGTDTQYF
TGTGCCAGCAGCCTCGTCTGGGGGGGCACAGATACGCAGTATTTT
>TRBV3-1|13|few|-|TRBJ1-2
CASSQVRGDGYTF
TGTGCCAGCAGCCAAGTGAGAGGAGATGGCTACACCTTC
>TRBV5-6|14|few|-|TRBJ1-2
CASSLGRQAHGYTF
TGTGCCAGCAGCCTAGGCCGGCAGGCGCATGGCTACACCTTC
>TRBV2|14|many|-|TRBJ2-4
CASKGGNAKNIQYF
TGTGCCAGCAAGGGGGGGAATGCCAAAAACATTCAGTACTTC
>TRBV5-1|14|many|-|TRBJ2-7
CASSSGAKAYEQYF
TGCGCCAGCAGCTCCGGGGCTAAAGCCTACGAGCAGTACTTC
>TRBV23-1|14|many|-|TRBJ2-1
CASSPDGNYAEQFF
TGTGCCAGCAGTCCGGACGGGAACTATGCTGAGCAGTTCTTC
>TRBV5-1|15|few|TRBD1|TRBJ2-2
CASRPTGGHTGELFF
TGCGCCAGCAGACCCACAGGGGGTCACACCGGGGAGCTGTTTTTT
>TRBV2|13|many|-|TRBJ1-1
CASMREMNTEAFF
TGTGCCAGCATGCGGGAAATGAACACTGAAGCTTTCTTT
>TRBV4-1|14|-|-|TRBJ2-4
CASSQSLSQNIQYF
TGCGCCAGCAGCCAATCACTATCACAAAACATTCAGTACTTC
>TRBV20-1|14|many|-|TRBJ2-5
CSASRTSLEETQYF
TGCAGTGCTAGCCGCACTAGCTTGGAAGAGACCCAGTACTTC
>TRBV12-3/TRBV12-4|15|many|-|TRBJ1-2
CASSQDMGLGYGYTF
TGTGCCAGCAGTCAGGATATGGGGTTGGGGTATGGCTACACCTTC